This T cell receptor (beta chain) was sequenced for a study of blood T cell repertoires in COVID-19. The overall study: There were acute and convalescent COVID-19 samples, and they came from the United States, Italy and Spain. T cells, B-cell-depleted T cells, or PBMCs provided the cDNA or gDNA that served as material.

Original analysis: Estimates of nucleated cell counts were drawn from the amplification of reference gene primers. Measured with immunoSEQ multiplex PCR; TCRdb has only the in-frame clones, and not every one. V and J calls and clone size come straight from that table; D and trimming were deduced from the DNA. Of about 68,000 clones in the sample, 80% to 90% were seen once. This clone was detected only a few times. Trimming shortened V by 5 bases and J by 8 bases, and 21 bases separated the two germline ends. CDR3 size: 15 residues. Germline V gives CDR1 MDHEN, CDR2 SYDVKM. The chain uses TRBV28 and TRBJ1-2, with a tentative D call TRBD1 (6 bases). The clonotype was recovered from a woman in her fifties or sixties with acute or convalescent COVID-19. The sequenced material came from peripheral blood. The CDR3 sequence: CASSTLDRPSRGYTF. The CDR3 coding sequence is TGTGCCAGCAGTACCTTAGACAGGCCATCTCGGGGCTACACCTTC.